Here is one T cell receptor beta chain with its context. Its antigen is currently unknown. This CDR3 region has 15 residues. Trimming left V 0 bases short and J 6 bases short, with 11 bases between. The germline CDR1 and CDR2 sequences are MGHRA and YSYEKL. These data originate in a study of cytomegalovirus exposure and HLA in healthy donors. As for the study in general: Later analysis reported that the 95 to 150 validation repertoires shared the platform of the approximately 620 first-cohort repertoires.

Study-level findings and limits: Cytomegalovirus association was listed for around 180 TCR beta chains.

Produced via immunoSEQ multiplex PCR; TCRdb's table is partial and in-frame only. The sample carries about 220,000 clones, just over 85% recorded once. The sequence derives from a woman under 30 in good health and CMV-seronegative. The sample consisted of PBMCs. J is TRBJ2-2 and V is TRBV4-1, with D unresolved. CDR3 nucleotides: TGCGCCAGCAGCCAAGATCCCGGGTGGGCCGGGGAGCTGTTTTTT. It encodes CASSQDPGWAGELFF.